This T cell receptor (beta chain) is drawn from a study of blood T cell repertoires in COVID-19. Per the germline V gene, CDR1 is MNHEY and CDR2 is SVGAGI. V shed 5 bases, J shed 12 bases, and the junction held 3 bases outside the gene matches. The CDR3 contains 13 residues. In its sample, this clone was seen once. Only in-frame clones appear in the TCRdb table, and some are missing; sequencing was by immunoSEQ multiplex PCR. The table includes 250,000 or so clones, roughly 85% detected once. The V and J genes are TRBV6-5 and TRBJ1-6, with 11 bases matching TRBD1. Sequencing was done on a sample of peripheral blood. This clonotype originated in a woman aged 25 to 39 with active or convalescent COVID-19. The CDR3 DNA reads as TGTGCCAGCAGTAGGGACAGGGGGGAACCCCTCCACTTT. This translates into CASSRDRGEPLHF.